Below, one TCR beta chain is given with its context. The PCR made use of 60 Vbeta and 13 Jbeta primers. Method: immunoSEQ multiplex PCR; TCRdb's copy keeps in-frame clones and lacks some. The repertoire holds about 120,000 clones, 75% to 90% seen once, with more than 8% in the top ten. The record originates from a study of cytomegalovirus exposure and HLA in healthy donors. The specimen sequenced was PBMCs. The TCR originated in a man aged 25 to 45 in good health and CMV-seropositive.

In DNA, the CDR3 is TGTGCCTCGCTAGGGAGGGGTAATGAGCAGTTCTTC. It is translated as CASLGRGNEQFF. The rearrangement links TRBV30 to TRBJ2-1; 7 bases line up with TRBD2. Trimming took 7 bases from V and 7 from J; bases not matched to a gene: 7. The CDR3 length is 12 residues. The germline CDR1 and CDR2 sequences are GTSNPN and SVGIG (reference sequence). The whole variable domain, remainder taken from reference TRBV30 and TRBJ2-1, is SQTIHQWPATLVQPVGSPLSLECTVEGTSNPNLYWYRQAAGRGLQLLFYSVGIGQISSEVPQNLSASRPQDRQFILSSKKLLLSDSGFYLCASLGRGNEQFFGPGTRLTVL.